The clone carrying this TCR beta chain has a single count. At one end the junction does not follow the germline gene, possibly because of a read error. This specimen belongs to a study of blood T cell repertoires in COVID-19. Study context: Some COVID-19 samples were acute and others convalescent; all came from the United States, Italy and Spain.

The CDR3 has 15 residues. Germline-derived CDR1 and CDR2 are SGHDT and YYEEEE. The cohort comprised adults aged 18 to 89 years residing in approximately 25 US areas. Per the study methods: Counts of nucleated cells, estimated from reference gene primer amplification, were obtained. The method was immunoSEQ multiplex PCR; TCRdb's version includes in-frame clones alone and lacks a portion of them. V and J calls and clone size are those listed in that table; D and trimming were worked out from the DNA. The sample lists 400,000 to 550,000 clones, approximately 90% occurring once. This clonotype was obtained from a woman between 18 and 29 years old with acute COVID-19. This chain links TRBV5-6 with TRBJ1-1, with D perhaps matching TRBD1 (5 bases). The material sequenced was PBMCs or T cells enriched from blood (not recorded which). The CDR3 DNA is TGTGCCAGCACCTTGGGTGGGGCCGGGGGCACTGAAGCTTTCTTT. It specifies CASTLGGAGGTEAFF.